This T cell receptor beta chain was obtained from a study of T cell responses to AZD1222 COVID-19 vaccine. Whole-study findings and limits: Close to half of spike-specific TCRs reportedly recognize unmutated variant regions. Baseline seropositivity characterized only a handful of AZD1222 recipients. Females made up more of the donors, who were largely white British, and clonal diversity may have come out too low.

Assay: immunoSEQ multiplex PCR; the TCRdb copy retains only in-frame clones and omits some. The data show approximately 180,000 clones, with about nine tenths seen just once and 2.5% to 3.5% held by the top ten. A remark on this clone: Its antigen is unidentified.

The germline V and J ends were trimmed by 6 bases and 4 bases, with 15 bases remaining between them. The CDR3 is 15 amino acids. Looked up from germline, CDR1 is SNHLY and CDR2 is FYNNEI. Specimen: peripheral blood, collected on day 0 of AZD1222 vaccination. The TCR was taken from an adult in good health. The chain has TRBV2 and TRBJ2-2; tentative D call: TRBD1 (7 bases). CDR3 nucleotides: TGTGCCAGCAGCCCCGGGACAGCGGGCACCGGGGAGCTGTTTTTT. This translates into CASSPGTAGTGELFF.